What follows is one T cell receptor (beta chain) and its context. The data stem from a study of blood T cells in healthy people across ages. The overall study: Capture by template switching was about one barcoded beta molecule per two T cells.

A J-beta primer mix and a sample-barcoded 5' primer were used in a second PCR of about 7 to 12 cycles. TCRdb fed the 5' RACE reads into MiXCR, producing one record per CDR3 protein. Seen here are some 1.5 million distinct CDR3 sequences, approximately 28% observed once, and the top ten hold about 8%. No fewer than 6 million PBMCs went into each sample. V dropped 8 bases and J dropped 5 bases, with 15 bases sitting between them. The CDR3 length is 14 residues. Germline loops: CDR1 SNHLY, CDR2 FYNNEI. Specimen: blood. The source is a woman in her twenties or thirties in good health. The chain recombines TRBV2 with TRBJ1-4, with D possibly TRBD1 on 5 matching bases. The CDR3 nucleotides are TGTGCCAGCGGGTCACAGGCCCCGAATGAAAAACTGTTTTTT. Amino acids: CASGSQAPNEKLFF.